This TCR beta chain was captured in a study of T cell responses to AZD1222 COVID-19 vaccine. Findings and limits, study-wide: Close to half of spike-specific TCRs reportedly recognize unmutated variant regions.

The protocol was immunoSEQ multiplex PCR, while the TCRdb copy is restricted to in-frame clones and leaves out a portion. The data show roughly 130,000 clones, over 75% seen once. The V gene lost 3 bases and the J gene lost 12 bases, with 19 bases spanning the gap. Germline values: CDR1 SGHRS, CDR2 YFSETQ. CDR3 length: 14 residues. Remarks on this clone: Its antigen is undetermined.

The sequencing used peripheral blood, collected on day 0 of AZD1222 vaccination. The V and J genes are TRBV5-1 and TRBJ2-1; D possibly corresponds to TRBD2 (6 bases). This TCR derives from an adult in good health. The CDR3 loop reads CASSSGTGLPAQFF. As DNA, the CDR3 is TGCGCCAGCAGCTCCGGGACTGGCTTGCCTGCGCAGTTCTTC.